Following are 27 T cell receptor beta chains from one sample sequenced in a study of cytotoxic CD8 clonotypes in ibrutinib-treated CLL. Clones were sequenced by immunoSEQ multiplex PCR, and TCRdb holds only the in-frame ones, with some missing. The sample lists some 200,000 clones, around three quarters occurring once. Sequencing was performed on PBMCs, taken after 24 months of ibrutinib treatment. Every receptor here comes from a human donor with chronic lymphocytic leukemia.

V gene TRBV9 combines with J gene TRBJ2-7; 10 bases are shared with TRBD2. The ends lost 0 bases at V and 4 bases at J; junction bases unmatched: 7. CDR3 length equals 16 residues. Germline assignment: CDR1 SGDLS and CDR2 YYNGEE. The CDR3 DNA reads TGTGCCAGCAGCGTAGGTTCTCTAGCGGGAGAGTACGAGCAGTACTTC. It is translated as CASSVGSLAGEYEQYF.

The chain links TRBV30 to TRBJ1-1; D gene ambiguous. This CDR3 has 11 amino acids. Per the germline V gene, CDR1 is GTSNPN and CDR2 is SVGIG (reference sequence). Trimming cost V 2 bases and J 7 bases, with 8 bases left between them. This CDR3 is CAWSRLLEAFF. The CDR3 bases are TGTGCCTGGAGTAGACTACTTGAAGCTTTCTTT. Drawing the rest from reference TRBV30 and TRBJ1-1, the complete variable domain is SQTIHQWPATLVQPVGSPLSLECTVEGTSNPNLYWYRQAAGRGLQLLFYSVGIGQISSEVPQNLSASRPQDRQFILSSKKLLLSDSGFYLCAWSRLLEAFFGQGTRLTVV.

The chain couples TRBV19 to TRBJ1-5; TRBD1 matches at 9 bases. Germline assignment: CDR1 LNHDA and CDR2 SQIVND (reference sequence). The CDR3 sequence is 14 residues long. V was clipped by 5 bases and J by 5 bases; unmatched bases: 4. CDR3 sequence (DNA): TGTGCCAGTAGTGAACAGGGGGCGTATCAGCCCCAGCATTTT. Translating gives CASSEQGAYQPQHF.

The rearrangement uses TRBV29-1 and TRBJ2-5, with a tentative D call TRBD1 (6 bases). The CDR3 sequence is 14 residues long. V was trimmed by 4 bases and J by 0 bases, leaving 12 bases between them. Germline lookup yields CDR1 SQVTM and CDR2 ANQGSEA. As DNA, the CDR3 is TGCAGCGTTGGGCCAGGGGTAAACCAAGAGACCCAGTACTTC. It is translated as CSVGPGVNQETQYF.

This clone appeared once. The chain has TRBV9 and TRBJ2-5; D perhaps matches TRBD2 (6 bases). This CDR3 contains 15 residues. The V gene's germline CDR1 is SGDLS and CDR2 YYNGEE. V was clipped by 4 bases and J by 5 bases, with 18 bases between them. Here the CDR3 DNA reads TGTGCCAGCAGCCCAACGGGAGTAGGTGGTGAGACCCAGTACTTC. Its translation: CASSPTGVGGETQYF.

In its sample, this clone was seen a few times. The CDR3 sequence: CASSVAGADGYTF. The CDR3 DNA follows: TGTGCCAGCAGCGTAGCCGGGGCGGATGGCTACACCTTC. This sequence joins TRBV9 and TRBJ1-2; a possible D gene is TRBD1 (5 bases). Germline values: CDR1 SGDLS, CDR2 YYNGEE. The CDR3 sequence is 13 residues long. The germline V and J ends were trimmed by 0 bases and 6 bases, with 9 bases remaining between them.

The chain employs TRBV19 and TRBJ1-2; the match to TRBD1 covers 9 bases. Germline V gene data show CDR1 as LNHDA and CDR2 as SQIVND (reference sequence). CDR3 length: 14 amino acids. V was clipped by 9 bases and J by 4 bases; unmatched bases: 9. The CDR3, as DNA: TGTGCCAGCCGGACAGGGGCTGCTAGCTATGGCTACACCTTC. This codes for CASRTGAASYGYTF.

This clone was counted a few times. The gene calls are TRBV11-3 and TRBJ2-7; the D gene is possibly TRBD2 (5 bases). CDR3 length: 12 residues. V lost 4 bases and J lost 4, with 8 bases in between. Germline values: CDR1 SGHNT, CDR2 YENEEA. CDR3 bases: TGTGCCAGCAGCTCGACGGGATACGAGCAGTACTTC. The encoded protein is CASSSTGYEQYF.

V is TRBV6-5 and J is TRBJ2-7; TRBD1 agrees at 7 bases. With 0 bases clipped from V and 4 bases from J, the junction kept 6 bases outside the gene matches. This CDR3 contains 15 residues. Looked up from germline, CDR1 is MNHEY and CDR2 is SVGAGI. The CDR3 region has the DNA TGTGCCAGCAGTTACTCGACAGGGTGGCCATACGAGCAGTACTTC. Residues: CASSYSTGWPYEQYF.

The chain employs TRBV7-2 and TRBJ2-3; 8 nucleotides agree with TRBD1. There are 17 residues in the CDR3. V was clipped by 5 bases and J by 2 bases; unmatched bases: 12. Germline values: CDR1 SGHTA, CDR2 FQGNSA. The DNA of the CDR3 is TGTGCCAGCAGCCCACCGACGACAGGGGCAGACACAGATACGCAGTATTTT. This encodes CASSPPTTGADTDTQYF.

The DNA of the CDR3 is TGTGCCAGCAGCCGACTAGCAGCAAACCCTAGCACAGATACGCAGTATTTT. It encodes CASSRLAANPSTDTQYF. This chain joins TRBV7-2 and TRBJ2-3; 7 bases agree with TRBD2. Germline V CDR1 and CDR2: SGHTA, FQGNSA. With V trimmed by 5 bases and J by 0 bases, 11 bases remained unmatched. The CDR3 runs to 17 residues. The full variable domain, with the rest looked up from reference TRBV7-2 and TRBJ2-3, is GAGVSQSPSNKVTEKGKDVELRCDPISGHTALYWYRQSLGQGLEFLIYFQGNSAPDKSGLPSDRFSAERTGGSVSTLTIQRTQQEDSAVYLCASSRLAANPSTDTQYFGPGTRLTVL.

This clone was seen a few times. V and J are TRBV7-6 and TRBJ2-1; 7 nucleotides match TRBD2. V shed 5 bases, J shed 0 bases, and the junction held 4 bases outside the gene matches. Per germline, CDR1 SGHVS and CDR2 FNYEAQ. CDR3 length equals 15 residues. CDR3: CASSPRGSSYNEQFF. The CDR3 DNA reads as TGTGCCAGCAGCCCACGCGGGAGCTCCTACAATGAGCAGTTCTTC.

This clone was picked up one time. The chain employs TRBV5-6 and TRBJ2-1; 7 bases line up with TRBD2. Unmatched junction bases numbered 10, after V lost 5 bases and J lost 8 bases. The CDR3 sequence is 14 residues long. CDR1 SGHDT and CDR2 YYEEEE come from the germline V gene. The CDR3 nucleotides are TGTGCCAGCAGTCTGCCAGCGACTAGCTATGAGCAGTTCTTC. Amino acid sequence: CASSLPATSYEQFF.

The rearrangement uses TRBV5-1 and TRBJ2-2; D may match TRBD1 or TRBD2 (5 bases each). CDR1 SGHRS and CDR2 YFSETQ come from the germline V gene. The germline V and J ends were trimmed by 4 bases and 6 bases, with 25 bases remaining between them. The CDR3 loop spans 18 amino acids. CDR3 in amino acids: CASSHTGPLGPRPGELFF. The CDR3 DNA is TGCGCCAGCAGCCACACGGGACCGCTAGGACCGAGGCCCGGGGAGCTGTTTTTT.

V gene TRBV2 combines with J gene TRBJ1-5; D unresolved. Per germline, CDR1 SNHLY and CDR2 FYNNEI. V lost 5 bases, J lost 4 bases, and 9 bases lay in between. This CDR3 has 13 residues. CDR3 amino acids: CASSLQYNQPQHF. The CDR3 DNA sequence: TGTGCCAGCAGTTTACAGTATAATCAGCCCCAGCATTTT.

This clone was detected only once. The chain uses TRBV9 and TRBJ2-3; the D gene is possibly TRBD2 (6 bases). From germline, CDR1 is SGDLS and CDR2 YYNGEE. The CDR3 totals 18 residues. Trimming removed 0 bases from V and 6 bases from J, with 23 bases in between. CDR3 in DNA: TGTGCCAGCAGCGTAGACCGTCCGGGACTGGGGCGGACGGATACGCAGTATTTT. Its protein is CASSVDRPGLGRTDTQYF. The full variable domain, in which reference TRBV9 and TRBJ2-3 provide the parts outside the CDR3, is DSGVTQTPKHLITATGQRVTLRCSPRSGDLSVYWYQQSLDQGLQFLIQYYNGEERAKGNILERFSAQQFPDLHSELNLSSLELGDSALYFCASSVDRPGLGRTDTQYFGPGTRLTVL.

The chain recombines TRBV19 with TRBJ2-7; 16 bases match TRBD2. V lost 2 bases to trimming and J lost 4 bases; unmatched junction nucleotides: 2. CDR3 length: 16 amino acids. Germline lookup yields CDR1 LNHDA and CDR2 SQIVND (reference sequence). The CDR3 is CASSISGLAGGYEQYF. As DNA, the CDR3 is TGTGCCAGTAGTATATCGGGACTAGCGGGAGGGTACGAGCAGTACTTC.

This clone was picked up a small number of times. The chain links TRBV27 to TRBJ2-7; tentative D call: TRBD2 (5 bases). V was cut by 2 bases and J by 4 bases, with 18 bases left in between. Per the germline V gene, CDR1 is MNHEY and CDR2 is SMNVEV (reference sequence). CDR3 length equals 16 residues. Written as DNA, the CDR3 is TGTGCCAGCAGTTTAGCCTATAGTACGGGAATTTACGAGCAGTACTTC. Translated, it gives CASSLAYSTGIYEQYF.

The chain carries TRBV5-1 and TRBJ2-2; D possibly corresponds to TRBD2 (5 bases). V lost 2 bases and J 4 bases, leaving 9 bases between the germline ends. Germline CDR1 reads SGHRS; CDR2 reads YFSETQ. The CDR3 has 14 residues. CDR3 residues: CASSFTAGTGELFF. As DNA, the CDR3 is TGCGCCAGCAGCTTTACGGCGGGCACCGGGGAGCTGTTTTTT.

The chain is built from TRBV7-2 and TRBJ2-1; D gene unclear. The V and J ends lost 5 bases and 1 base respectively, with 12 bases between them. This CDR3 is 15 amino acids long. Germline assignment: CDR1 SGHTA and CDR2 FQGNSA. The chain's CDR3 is CASSRVSRSYNEQFF. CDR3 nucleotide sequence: TGTGCCAGCAGCCGGGTCTCGCGGTCCTACAATGAGCAGTTCTTC.

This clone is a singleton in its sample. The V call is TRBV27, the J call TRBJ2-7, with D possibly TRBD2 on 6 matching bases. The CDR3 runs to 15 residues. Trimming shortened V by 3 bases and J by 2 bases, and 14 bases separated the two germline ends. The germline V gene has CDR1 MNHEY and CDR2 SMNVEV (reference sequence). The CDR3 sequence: CASSFRLARTYEQYF. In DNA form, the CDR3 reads TGTGCCAGCAGTTTTCGGCTAGCGCGAACCTACGAGCAGTACTTC.

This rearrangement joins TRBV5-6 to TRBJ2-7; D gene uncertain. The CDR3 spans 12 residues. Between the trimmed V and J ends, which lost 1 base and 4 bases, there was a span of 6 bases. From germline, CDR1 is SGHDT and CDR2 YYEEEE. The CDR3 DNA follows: TGTGCCAGCAGCTTGAAGGATTACGAGCAGTACTTC. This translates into CASSLKDYEQYF.

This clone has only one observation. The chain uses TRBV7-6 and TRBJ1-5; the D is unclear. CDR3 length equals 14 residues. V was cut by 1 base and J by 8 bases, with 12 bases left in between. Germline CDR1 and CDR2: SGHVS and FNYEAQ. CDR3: CASSLVSPPEPQHF. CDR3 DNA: TGTGCCAGCAGCTTAGTTAGCCCCCCCGAGCCCCAGCATTTT.

The CDR3 bases are TGTGCCATCAGTGGGACAGGGGGTATCGGGGAGCTGTTTTTT. Encoded protein: CAISGTGGIGELFF. The rearrangement uses TRBV10-3 and TRBJ2-2; TRBD1 matches at 10 bases. Germline lookup yields CDR1 ENHRY and CDR2 SYGVKD. The V and J ends lost 4 bases and 7 bases, in that order; junction bases with no gene match: 3. The CDR3 covers 14 residues.

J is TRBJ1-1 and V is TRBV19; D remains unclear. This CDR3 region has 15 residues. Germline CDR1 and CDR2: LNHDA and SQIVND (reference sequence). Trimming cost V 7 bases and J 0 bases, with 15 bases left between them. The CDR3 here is CASTRFWSLNTEAFF. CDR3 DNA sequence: TGTGCCAGTACCCGTTTTTGGAGCCTGAACACTGAAGCTTTCTTT.

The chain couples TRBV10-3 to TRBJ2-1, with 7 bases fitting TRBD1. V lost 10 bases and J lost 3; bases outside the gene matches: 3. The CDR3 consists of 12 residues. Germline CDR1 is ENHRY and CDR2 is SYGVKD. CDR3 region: CATGDSYNEQFF. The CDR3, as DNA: TGTGCCACCGGGGACAGCTACAATGAGCAGTTCTTC.

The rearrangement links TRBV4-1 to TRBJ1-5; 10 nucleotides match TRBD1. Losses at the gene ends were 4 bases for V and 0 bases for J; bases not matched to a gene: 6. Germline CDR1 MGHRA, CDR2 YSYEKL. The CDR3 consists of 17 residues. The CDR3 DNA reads TGCGCCAGCAGCCCACGGACAGGGGGAGTTAGCAATCAGCCCCAGCATTTT. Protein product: CASSPRTGGVSNQPQHF.